Shown below are 12 T cell receptor beta chains from a single sample sequenced in a study of naive and memory T cell subsets. An equimolar mix of two oligonucleotides served as the beta constant-region primer for TRBC1 and TRBC2. TCRdb fed the UMI-ligation and nested PCR reads into MiXCR, producing one record per CDR3 protein. The repertoire has about 90,000 distinct CDR3 sequences, over 7% of them found once; the top ten carry 1.5% to 2%. The sample was central memory CD4+ T cells from blood. Receptors were obtained from a human donor in good health.

This clonotype was observed many times. The CDR3 is CASSQGRTDTTEAFF. For the CDR3, the DNA is TGCGCCAGCAGCCAAGGGAGGACGGATACCACTGAAGCTTTCTTT. This chain joins TRBV4-1 and TRBJ1-1; D remains unclear. Germline-derived CDR1 and CDR2 are MGHRA and YSYEKL. The CDR3 is made up of 15 amino acids. Trimming took off 1 base at V and 4 bases at J, with 13 bases between the two ends.

Regarding this clonotype: This clone may be a read error of a much larger clone one base away. V is TRBV7-8 and J is TRBJ2-7; D unresolved. Trimming left V 2 bases short and J 4 bases short, with 12 bases between. The CDR3 is 14 amino acids. CDR1 and CDR2 from the germline V gene are SGHVS and FQNEAQ. The chain's CDR3 is CASSLRAQSYEQYF. For the CDR3, the DNA is TGTGCCAGCAGCTTACGTGCCCAGAGTTACGAGCAGTACTTC. Looking up the rest from reference TRBV7-8 and TRBJ2-7 gives the full variable domain: GAGVSQSPRYKVAKRGQDVALRCDPISGHVSLFWYQQALGQGPEFLTYFQNEAQLDKSGLPSDRFFAERPEGSVSTLKIQRTQQEDSAVYLCASSLRAQSYEQYFGPGTRLTVT.

This clonotype has more than one count but fewer than ten. This chain links TRBV11-3 with TRBJ2-7, with 10 bases lining up with TRBD1. Germline V CDR1 and CDR2: SGHNT, YENEEA. Trimming at V came to 5 bases and at J to 5 bases, leaving 3 bases not matched to a gene. The CDR3 runs to 13 residues. In DNA form, the CDR3 reads TGTGCCAGCAGCACGGACAGGGGGGACGAGCAGTACTTC. It codes for CASSTDRGDEQYF. Together with reference TRBV11-3 and TRBJ2-7, the CDR3 gives the full variable domain: EAGVVQSPRYKIIEKKQPVAFWCNPISGHNTLYWYLQNLGQGPELLIRYENEEAVDDSQLPKDRFSAERLKGVDSTLKIQPAELGDSAVYLCASSTDRGDEQYFGPGTRLTVT.

This clonotype was recorded many times. V is TRBV10-3 and J is TRBJ1-1; TRBD1 matches 10 bases. The V gene end was trimmed by 4 bases and the J gene end by 0 bases; junction bases not matched to a gene: 8. The CDR3 has 17 residues. Germline V gives CDR1 ENHRY, CDR2 SYGVKD. Here the CDR3 reads CAISVGDRGLMNTEAFF. The CDR3 DNA reads as TGTGCCATCAGTGTTGGGGACAGGGGATTGATGAACACTGAAGCTTTCTTT.

Only a few counts were recorded for this clonotype. V is TRBV2 and J is TRBJ2-2, with D possibly TRBD2 on 6 matching bases. The length of the CDR3 is 16 residues. Trimming shortened V by 7 bases and J by 0 bases, and 15 bases separated the two germline ends. Germline V gene data show CDR1 as SNHLY and CDR2 as FYNNEI. The CDR3 region is CASIPTSLSNTGELFF. The CDR3 nucleotides read TGTGCCAGCATACCTACTAGCCTCTCGAACACCGGGGAGCTGTTTTTT.

The table lists this clonotype with many counts. The chain has TRBV6-5 and TRBJ1-5, with D unclear. Trimming took 5 bases from V and 1 from J, leaving 9 bases between them. The CDR3 runs to 14 residues. CDR1 is MNHEY and CDR2 is SVGAGI in the germline V gene. CDR3 DNA sequence: TGTGCCAGCAGTCCCGATTGGAGCAATCAGCCCCAGCATTTT. This encodes CASSPDWSNQPQHF.

This clonotype was seen a handful of times. V gene TRBV7-2 combines with J gene TRBJ2-3; no definite D call. The CDR3 sequence is 15 residues long. The V end lost 5 bases, the J end lost 3 bases, and 15 bases lay between the germline ends. Germline lookup yields CDR1 SGHTA and CDR2 FQGNSA. The CDR3 DNA reads as TGTGCCAGCAGCCCCCACTTGGTCTTAACAGATACGCAGTATTTT. It is translated as CASSPHLVLTDTQYF.

This clonotype was seen many times. CDR3 amino acids: CASSKNSGGGKNIQYF. In DNA form, the CDR3 reads TGTGCCAGCAGTAAGAATAGCGGGGGGGGAAAAAACATTCAGTACTTC. The chain couples TRBV12-3 or TRBV12-4 to TRBJ2-4; 11 bases map to TRBD2. V lost 5 bases to trimming and J lost 4 bases; unmatched junction nucleotides: 7. CDR3 length equals 16 residues.

This clonotype was seen ten or more times. The chain uses TRBV28 and TRBJ1-2, with D maybe TRBD1 (5 bases). Trimming cost V 2 bases and J 9 bases, with 7 bases left between them. The CDR3 is 11 amino acids. CDR1 and CDR2 from the germline V gene are MDHEN and SYDVKM. The DNA of the CDR3 is TGTGCCAGCAGTTTAGGGGCTCGCTACACCTTC. It encodes CASSLGARYTF.

This clonotype was picked up many times. J is TRBJ1-2 and V is TRBV18; tentatively, D is TRBD1 (5 bases). CDR1 and CDR2 from the germline V gene are KGHSH and LQKENI. This CDR3 spans 14 amino acids. The V end lost 2 bases, the J end lost 1 base, and 8 bases lay between the germline ends. The CDR3 region is CASSPGTDNYGYTF. CDR3 DNA sequence: TGTGCCAGCTCACCAGGGACTGATAACTATGGCTACACCTTC.

This clonotype was seen repeatedly, ten times or more. The CDR3 bases are TGCAGTGCTATTTATGGGACAGGGAGCACAGATACGCAGTATTTT. Its translation: CSAIYGTGSTDTQYF. J is TRBJ2-3 and V is TRBV20-1; 9 bases map to TRBD1. Trimming took 4 bases from V and 0 from J; bases not matched to a gene: 5. The CDR3 runs to 15 residues. Per the germline V gene, CDR1 is DFQATT and CDR2 is SNEGSKA (reference sequence).

This clonotype showed up just once. This sequence may be a read error, since a much larger clone differs from it by one base. The chain joins TRBV6-5 to TRBJ1-1; weak D call: TRBD1 (5 bases). The V end was cut by 6 bases, the J end by 10 bases, with 18 bases between. Per the germline V gene, CDR1 is MNHEY and CDR2 is SVGAGI. The CDR3 loop spans 13 amino acids. In nucleotides, the CDR3 is TGTGCCAGCAGCCCACGGGGGAGGCTGGCAGCTTTCTTT. Translated, it gives CASSPRGRLAAFF.